This T cell receptor beta chain was sequenced in a study of cytomegalovirus exposure and HLA in healthy donors. Study-level background: An early data release held some 85 million unique TCRs from HLA-typed donors. Whole-study findings and limits: Reported results showed that the classifier diagnosed cytomegalovirus status with high specificity and sensitivity. In a later analysis, the majority of CMV-associated beta chains seemingly showed HLA restriction. Versus the approximately 720-donor mean, an Asian-associated ancestry cluster reportedly showed fewer N-insertions in a later analysis.

The CDR3 extends over 16 amino acids. CDR1 and CDR2 (germline): MNHEY, SVGAGI. In the PCR, 60 Vbeta and 13 Jbeta primers were used. Assay used: immunoSEQ multiplex PCR; TCRdb lists only in-frame clones, some missing. The data show approximately 130,000 clones, with 70% to 85% seen just once and 2.5% to 3% held by the top ten. On this clone: Antigen unknown.

The TCR comes from a boy between 2 and 10 years old in good health and CMV-seronegative. The gene calls are TRBV6-5 and TRBJ2-5; D not resolved. The end of the DNA is better explained by TRBJ2-7, so the J call may be wrong. The sequenced material came from PBMCs. The DNA of the CDR3 is TGTGCCAGCAGTTACCAACCGGCCTCACTTTCGAGCGAGCAGTACTTC. As protein: CASSYQPASLSSEQYF.